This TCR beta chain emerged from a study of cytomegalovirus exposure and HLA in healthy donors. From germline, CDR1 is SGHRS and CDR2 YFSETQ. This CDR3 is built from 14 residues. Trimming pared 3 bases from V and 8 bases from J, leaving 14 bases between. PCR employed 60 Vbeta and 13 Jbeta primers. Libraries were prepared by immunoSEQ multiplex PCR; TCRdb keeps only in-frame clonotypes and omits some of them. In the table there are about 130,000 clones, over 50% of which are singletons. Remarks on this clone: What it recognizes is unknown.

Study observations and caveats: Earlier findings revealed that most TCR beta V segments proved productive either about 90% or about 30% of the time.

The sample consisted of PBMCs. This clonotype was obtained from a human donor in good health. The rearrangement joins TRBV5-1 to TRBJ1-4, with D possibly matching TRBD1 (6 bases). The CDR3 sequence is CASSSGTFGEKLFF. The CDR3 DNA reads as TGCGCCAGCAGCTCCGGGACATTTGGGGAAAAACTGTTTTTT.